This T cell receptor (beta chain) stems from a study of identifying expanded T cells in peripheral blood. CDR3 length equals 14 residues. Trimming removed 9 bases from V and 6 bases from J, with 21 bases in between. Looked up from germline, CDR1 is SNHLY and CDR2 is FYNNEI. Here immunoSEQ multiplex PCR was the method, and the copy in TCRdb shows in-frame clones only, minus some. The sample consists of about 94,000 clones, approximately 85% of them appearing once. Sequencing used blood. This rearrangement joins TRBV2 to TRBJ2-7; either TRBD1 or TRBD2 may fit D (6 bases each). This receptor was taken from a person aged 18 to 75 in good health. The CDR3 nucleotides are TGTGCCAGTCGGGGGCAGGGAAACGGGGGCGAGCAGTACTTC. Translating gives CASRGQGNGGEQYF.